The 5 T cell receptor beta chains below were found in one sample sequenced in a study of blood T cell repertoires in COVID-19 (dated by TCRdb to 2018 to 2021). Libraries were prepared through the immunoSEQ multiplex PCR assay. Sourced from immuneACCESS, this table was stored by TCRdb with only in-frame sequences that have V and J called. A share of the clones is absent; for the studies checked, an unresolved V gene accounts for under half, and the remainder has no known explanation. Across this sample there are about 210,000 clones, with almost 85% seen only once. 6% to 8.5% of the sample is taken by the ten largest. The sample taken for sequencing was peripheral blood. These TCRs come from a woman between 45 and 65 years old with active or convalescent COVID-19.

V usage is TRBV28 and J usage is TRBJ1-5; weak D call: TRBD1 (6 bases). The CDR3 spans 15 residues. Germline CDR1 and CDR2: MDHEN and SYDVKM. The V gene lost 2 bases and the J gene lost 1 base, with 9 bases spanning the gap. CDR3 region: CASSLGGASNQPQHF. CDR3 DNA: TGTGCCAGCAGTTTAGGGGGGGCCAGCAATCAGCCCCAGCATTTT.

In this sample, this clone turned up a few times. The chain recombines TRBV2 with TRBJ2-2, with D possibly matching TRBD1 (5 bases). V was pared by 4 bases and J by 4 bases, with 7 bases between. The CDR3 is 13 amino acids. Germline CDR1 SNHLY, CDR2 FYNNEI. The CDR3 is CASSVTVTGELFF. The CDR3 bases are TGTGCCAGCAGTGTGACAGTCACCGGGGAGCTGTTTTTT.

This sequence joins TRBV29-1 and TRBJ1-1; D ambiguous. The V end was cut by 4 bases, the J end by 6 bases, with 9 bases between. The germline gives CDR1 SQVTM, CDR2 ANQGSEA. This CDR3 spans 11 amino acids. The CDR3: CSVVSIAEAFF. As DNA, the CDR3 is TGCAGCGTTGTTAGTATCGCTGAAGCTTTCTTT.

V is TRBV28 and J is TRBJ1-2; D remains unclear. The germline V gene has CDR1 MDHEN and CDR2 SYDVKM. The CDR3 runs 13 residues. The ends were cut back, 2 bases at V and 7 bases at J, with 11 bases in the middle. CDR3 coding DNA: TGTGCCAGCAGTTTAGACCGGGTAGCTGGCTACACCTTC. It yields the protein CASSLDRVAGYTF.

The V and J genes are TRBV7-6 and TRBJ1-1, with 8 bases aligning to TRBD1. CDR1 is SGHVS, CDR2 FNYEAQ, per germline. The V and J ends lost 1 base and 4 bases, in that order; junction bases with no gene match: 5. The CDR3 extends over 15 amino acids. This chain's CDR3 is CASSLESGGVTEAFF. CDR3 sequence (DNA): TGTGCCAGCAGCTTAGAATCAGGGGGCGTCACTGAAGCTTTCTTT.